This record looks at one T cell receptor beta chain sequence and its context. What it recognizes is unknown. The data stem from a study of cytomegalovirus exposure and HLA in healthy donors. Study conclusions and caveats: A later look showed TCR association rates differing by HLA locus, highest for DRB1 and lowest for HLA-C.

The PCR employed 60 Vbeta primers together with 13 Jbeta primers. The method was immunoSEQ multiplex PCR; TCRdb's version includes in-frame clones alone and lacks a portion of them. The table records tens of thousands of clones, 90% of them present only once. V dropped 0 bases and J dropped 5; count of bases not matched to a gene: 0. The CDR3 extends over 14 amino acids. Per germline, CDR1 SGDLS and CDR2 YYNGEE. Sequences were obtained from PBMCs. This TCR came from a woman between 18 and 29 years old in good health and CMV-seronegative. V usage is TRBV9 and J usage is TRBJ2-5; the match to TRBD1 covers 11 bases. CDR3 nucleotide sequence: TGTGCCAGCAGCGTAGGGGACAGGGGGGAGACCCAGTACTTC. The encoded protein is CASSVGDRGETQYF.